These 2 T cell receptor beta chains were sequenced from one sample in a study of T-cell reconstitution after alpha-beta-depleted transplantation in children (TCRdb year 2016). The library was produced with PCR. TCRdb shows the sequencer as Illumina HiSeq 2500. TCR library preparation used molecular barcoding, with unique molecular identifiers applied to normalize quantification of the TCRbeta repertoire. TCRdb reanalyzed the raw reads on its own, using fastp at Q25 for trimming and MiXCR for clone calling, and kept in-frame beta chains. A single entry per CDR3 protein holds the most common genes and DNA from its merged rows. The sample profile shows fewer than 200,000 distinct CDR3 sequences; less than 8% of them were found once. 3% to 3.5% of the sample rests with the top ten. The sample in question was PBMCs from the stem cell graft donor, obtained from the stem cell graft. Source of these receptors: a human donor who donated a stem cell graft to a child with Wiskott-Aldrich syndrome.

This clonotype was picked up many times. This chain connects TRBV30 to TRBJ2-1; 8 positions match TRBD2. Germline-derived CDR1 and CDR2 are GTSNPN and SVGIG (reference sequence). The CDR3 is made up of 17 amino acids. Trimming at V came to 3 bases and at J to 0 bases, leaving 10 bases not matched to a gene. CDR3 DNA sequence: TGTGCCTGGAGCCCGACCAGGACTAGCCGCTCCTACAATGAGCAGTTCTTC. As protein: CAWSPTRTSRSYNEQFF.

This clonotype showed up just a few times. The gene calls are TRBV30 and TRBJ2-2; the D is unclear. The CDR3 extends over 13 amino acids. Trimming removed 0 bases from V and 0 bases from J, with 2 bases in between. The V gene's germline CDR1 is GTSNPN and CDR2 SVGIG (reference sequence). The chain's CDR3 is CAWSVTNTGELFF. CDR3 in DNA: TGTGCCTGGAGTGTGACGAACACCGGGGAGCTGTTTTTT.